Included here is one TCR beta chain sequence, with context. Trimming removed 1 base from V and 2 bases from J, with 13 bases in between. The CDR3 contains 16 residues. Germline CDR1 and CDR2: SGHDT and YYEEEE. TCRdb recomputed calls from the PCR reads with MiXCR, one row per CDR3 protein. The sample lists some 84,000 distinct CDR3 sequences, 48% occurring once. These data are taken from a study of CDR3 diversity in severe acne. Sequenced: blood. The receptor comes from a male donor in good health, serving as a control. The rearrangement joins TRBV5-6 to TRBJ2-1, with a tentative D call TRBD2 (7 bases). The CDR3 is CASSLILGGAYNEQFF. CDR3 bases: TGTGCCAGCAGCTTGATACTAGGGGGGGCCTACAATGAGCAGTTCTTC.